This TCR beta chain is from a study of blood T cell repertoires in COVID-19. Method: immunoSEQ multiplex PCR; TCRdb's copy keeps in-frame clones and lacks some. This table has 250,000 to 300,000 clones, about four fifths appearing once. The TCR originated in a woman under 30 with acute or convalescent COVID-19. The sequencing sample was made of peripheral blood.

This CDR3 is CASSWGAGLAGQETQYF. The CDR3, as DNA: TGTGCCAGCAGTTGGGGGGCGGGACTAGCGGGACAAGAGACCCAGTACTTC. The chain recombines TRBV28 with TRBJ2-5, with 13 nucleotides matching TRBD2. The germline gives CDR1 MDHEN, CDR2 SYDVKM. Trimming at V came to 4 bases and at J to 2 bases, leaving 7 bases not matched to a gene. CDR3 length: 17 amino acids. Using reference TRBV28 and TRBJ2-5 for the parts outside the CDR3, the full variable domain is DVKVTQSSRYLVKRTGEKVFLECVQDMDHENMFWYRQDPGLGLRLIYFSYDVKMKEKGDIPEGYSVSREKKERFSLILESASTNQTSMYLCASSWGAGLAGQETQYFGPGTRLLVL.